The entry below describes one T cell receptor (beta chain). The source of the sample is a study of blood T cell repertoires in COVID-19. Produced via immunoSEQ multiplex PCR; TCRdb's table is partial and in-frame only. Among some 270,000 clones listed, 85% were seen once. The sequence came from a woman in her 50s with acute COVID-19. Sequenced input: PBMCs or T cells enriched from blood (not recorded which).

CDR3 sequence (DNA): TGTGCCAGCAGTGAGAACAGGGGGCGGACTGAAGCTTTCTTT. This encodes CASSENRGRTEAFF. This chain links TRBV6-1 with TRBJ1-1, with 9 positions matching TRBD1. Germline-derived CDR1 and CDR2 are MNHNS and SASEGT. The CDR3 length is 14 residues. The V gene end was trimmed by 3 bases and the J gene end by 5 bases; junction bases not matched to a gene: 4.